The present entry profiles one TCR beta chain with its context. TCRdb used MiXCR to reprocess the 5' RACE reads, holding one entry per CDR3 protein. The table lists approximately 350,000 distinct CDR3 sequences, roughly 15% of them singletons. The CDR3 totals 14 residues. Germline-derived CDR1 and CDR2 are SGHRS and YFSETQ. The junction had 5 bases not matched to a gene; V was cut back by 4 bases and J by 3 bases. The sample originates from a study of CD8 T cells in ankylosing spondylitis. What was sequenced was blood, either unsorted or a sorted T cell fraction (not recorded which). This TCR was sampled from a male donor with ankylosing spondylitis or in good health (not recorded which). V and J are TRBV5-1 and TRBJ2-5, with 8 bases aligning to TRBD2. The CDR3 here is CASSRSSGEETQYF. CDR3 nucleotide sequence: TGCGCCAGCAGCCGGAGTAGCGGGGAAGAGACCCAGTACTTC.